Sequencing of this T cell receptor (beta chain) was carried out in a study of blood T cells in healthy people across ages. A second 7 to 11 cycle PCR used barcoded and J-beta primers. TCRdb called the 5' RACE reads again in MiXCR, with one record for every CDR3 protein. The sample lists around 1.5 million distinct CDR3 sequences, about 40% seen once, with roughly 8.2% in the top ten. General study findings and limits: Older individuals had lower TCR beta diversity per million T cells (the decline was roughly linear).

This CDR3 comprises 20 residues. The V end was cut by 1 base, the J end by 0 bases, with 19 bases between. CDR1 SGHDN and CDR2 FVKESK come from the germline V gene. This clonotype was seen a handful of times. Its target is not known. The sequence came from a woman in her late teens or twenties in good health. Sequences were obtained from blood. This chain joins TRBV14 and TRBJ2-6; a possible D gene is TRBD1 (6 bases). The chain's CDR3 is CASSQVLQGPKNSGANVLTF. CDR3 in DNA: TGTGCCAGCAGCCAAGTCCTACAGGGCCCCAAAAACTCTGGGGCCAACGTCCTGACTTTC. The full variable domain, with the rest looked up from reference TRBV14 and TRBJ2-6, is EAGVTQFPSHSVIEKGQTVTLRCDPISGHDNLYWYRRVMGKEIKFLLHFVKESKQDESGMPNNRFLAERTGGTYSTLKVQPAELEDSGVYFCASSQVLQGPKNSGANVLTFGAGSRLTVL.